This T cell receptor beta chain was captured by sequencing in a study of blood T cell repertoires in COVID-19. Study as a whole: Samples representing acute and convalescent COVID-19 were sourced from the United States, Italy and Spain.

CDR3 length: 14 amino acids. The germline V and J ends were trimmed by 4 bases and 0 bases, with 7 bases remaining between them. The germline CDR1 and CDR2 sequences are SGHRS and YFSETQ. Clones were sequenced by immunoSEQ multiplex PCR, and TCRdb holds only the in-frame ones, with some missing. This table has more than 250,000 clones, approximately 89% appearing once. This TCR was sampled from a woman in her thirties or forties with acute COVID-19. The gene calls are TRBV5-1 and TRBJ1-4; the D is unclear. The sequencing input was PBMCs or T cells enriched from blood (not recorded which). CDR3 nucleotide sequence: TGCGCCAGCAGCCCGAGGTCAACTAATGAAAAACTGTTTTTT. It is translated as CASSPRSTNEKLFF.